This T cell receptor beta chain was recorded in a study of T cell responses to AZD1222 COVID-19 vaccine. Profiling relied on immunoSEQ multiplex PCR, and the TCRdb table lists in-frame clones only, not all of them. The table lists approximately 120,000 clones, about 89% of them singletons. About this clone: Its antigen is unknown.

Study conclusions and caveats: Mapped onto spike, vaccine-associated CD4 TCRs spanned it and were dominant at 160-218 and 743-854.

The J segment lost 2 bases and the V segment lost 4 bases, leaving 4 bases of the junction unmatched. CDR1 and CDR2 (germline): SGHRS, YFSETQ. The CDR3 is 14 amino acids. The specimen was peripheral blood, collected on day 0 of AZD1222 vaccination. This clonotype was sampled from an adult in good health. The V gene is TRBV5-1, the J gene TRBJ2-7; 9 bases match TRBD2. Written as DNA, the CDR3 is TGCGCCAGCAGCCTGACTAGCGGTACCTACGAGCAGTACTTC. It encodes CASSLTSGTYEQYF. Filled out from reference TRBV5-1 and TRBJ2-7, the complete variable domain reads KAGVTQTPRYLIKTRGQQVTLSCSPISGHRSVSWYQQTPGQGLQFLFEYFSETQRNKGNFPGRFSGRQFSNSRSEMNVSTLELGDSALYLCASSLTSGTYEQYFGPGTRLTVT.